The subject of this entry is one TCR beta chain. Its antigen is not identified. The sample comes from a study of cytomegalovirus exposure and HLA in healthy donors. The PCR was carried out with 60 Vbeta primers and 13 Jbeta primers. TCRdb's table, derived via immunoSEQ multiplex PCR, lists solely in-frame clones and lacks some. The sample contains over 80,000 clones, approximately 83% of which appear only once. Points from the study as a whole: Despite most TCR sequences being rare, some public TCRs occurred in many donors. The later analysis indicated that the majority of CMV-associated TCR beta chains appeared HLA-restricted. A classifier reportedly called cytomegalovirus status with high sensitivity and specificity. Likely technical artifact: a cluster of highly shared sequence variants.

From germline, CDR1 is SGHAT and CDR2 FQNNGV. The ends were cut back, 3 bases at V and 5 bases at J, with 4 bases in the middle. The CDR3 consists of 11 residues. This chain connects TRBV11-2 to TRBJ2-5; D not certain. This sequence was found in a man between 45 and 60 years old in good health and CMV-seronegative. Sequences were obtained from PBMCs. CDR3 coding DNA: TGTGCCAGCAGCTTGAGGGAGACCCAGTACTTC. Residues: CASSLRETQYF.